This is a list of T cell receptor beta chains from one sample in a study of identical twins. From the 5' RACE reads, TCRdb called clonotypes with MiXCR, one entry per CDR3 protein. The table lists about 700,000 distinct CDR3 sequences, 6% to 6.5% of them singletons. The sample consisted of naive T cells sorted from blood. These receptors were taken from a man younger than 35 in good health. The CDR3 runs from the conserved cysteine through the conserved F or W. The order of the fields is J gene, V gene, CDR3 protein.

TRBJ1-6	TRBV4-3	CASSQGRDSNSPLHF
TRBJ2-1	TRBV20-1	CSARDPGLAGGISSYNEQFF
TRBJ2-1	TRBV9	CASSVRTSGSEQFF
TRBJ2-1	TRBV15	CATSRDRVRTEYNEQFF
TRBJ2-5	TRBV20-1	CSARDYLAGVGETQYF
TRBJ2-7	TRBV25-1	CASSGPGKGYEQYF
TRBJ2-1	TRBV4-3	CASSQDDHRGYNEQFF
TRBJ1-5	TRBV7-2	CASSLARGSNQPQHF
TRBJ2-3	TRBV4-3	CASSQLSPGGLSTDTQYF
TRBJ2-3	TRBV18	CASSIDYSFTQYF
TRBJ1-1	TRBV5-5	CASSLDARGRTEAFF
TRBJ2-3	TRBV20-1	CSASWWGTDTQYF
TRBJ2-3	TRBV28	CAIRDRRYTQYF
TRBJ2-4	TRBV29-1	CSVGQGVGNIQYF
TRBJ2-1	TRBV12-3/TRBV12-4	CASSFTAGVPYNEQFF
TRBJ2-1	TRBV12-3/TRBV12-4	CASRDSGEQAVEQFF